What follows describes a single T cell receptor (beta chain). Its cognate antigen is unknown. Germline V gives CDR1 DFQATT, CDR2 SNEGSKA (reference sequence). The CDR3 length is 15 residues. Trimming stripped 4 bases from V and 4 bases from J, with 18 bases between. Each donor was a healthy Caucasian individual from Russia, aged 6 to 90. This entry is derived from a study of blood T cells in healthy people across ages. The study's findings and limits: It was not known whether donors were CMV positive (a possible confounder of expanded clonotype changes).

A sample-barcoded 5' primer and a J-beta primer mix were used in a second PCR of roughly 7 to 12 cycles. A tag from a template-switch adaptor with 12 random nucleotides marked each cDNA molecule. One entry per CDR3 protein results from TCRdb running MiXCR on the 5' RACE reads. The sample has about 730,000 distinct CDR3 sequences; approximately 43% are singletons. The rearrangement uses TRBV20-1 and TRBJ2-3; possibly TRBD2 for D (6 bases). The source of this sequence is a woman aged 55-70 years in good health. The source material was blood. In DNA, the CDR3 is TGCAGTGCTATAGAGGGAGGCTCTGGCGCAGATACGCAGTATTTT. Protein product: CSAIEGGSGADTQYF.